This T cell receptor beta chain appears in the sequencing data of a study of STAT3 mutations in large granular lymphocyte leukemia (dated by TCRdb to the late 2010s). Describing the broader study: In roughly half of the longitudinally sequenced T-LGLL patients, canonical activating STAT3 mutations were detected. From an initial cohort of approximately 190 LGL patients, 20 or so representative T-LGLL cases were picked for longitudinal TCRbeta and STAT3 sequencing. More than half of T-LGLL patients received one or more immunosuppressive therapy regimens, with hematologic response in 40% of those treated. Patients with T-cell large granular lymphocyte leukemia underwent serial deep sequencing of TCRbeta CDR3 and STAT3 to reconstruct clonal hierarchy and dynamics. For each patient, sequencing was performed at an average of approximately 4 time points, with a range of 2 to 8 samplings. As controls, the study also included longitudinal sequencing of two patients with natural killer LGL leukemia. Findings and caveats that apply to the study as a whole: Because no samples were available when a clone first appeared, clonal expansion had to be inferred from samplings taken at other points. Persisting codominant clonotypes in some patients meant a small but highly pathogenic clone may have been missed. In 6 of 18 patients, TCR clonotype switching occurred after therapy, and every newly emerging clone was STAT3 wild type. Linking therapy response to changes in TCR clonal burden was complicated by variable intervals between samplings and by differing treatment regimens. Dominant TCR clone burden was found to exceed STAT3 mutant burden in several patients, suggesting that STAT3 mutation arose secondarily within a pre-expanded clone. At least one immunodominant TCRbeta clonotype was present in every T-LGLL patient, and multiple immunodominant subclonotypes appeared in about half of the T-LGLL patients.

DNA was extracted from blood mononuclear cells, and the same DNA was used for both TCR and STAT3 sequencing. This clone was observed once. Its target antigen remains unknown. One base away there is no much larger clone; base qualities are not given. V and J lose 3 bases and 0 bases, and a span of 3 bases separates them. Via the germline V gene (reference sequence), CDR1 is PRHDT and CDR2 FYEKMQ. From the cysteine up to the phenylalanine, the CDR3 has a length of 12 residues. Only CDR3 DNA is held: 36 bases, read in frame from base 1. An Illumina MiSeq was used to sequence the TCRbeta libraries, yielding an average of approximately 40,000 productive templates per sample. Using multiplex PCR amplification, the immunoSEQ assay generated the TCRbeta CDR3 libraries. As for the original processing: Repertoire diversity was calculated as previously defined, and values close to 0 indicated extremely monoclonal samples. As stored in TCRdb, this immuneACCESS dataset retains in-frame rearrangements with V and J assigned. A fraction of the clones does not appear; measured against another copy, unresolved V genes explain less than half of the discrepancy, and the remainder lacks a known reason. That table furnishes V, J and clone size, whereas the DNA furnished D and trimming. Recorded for this sample are about 42,000 clones; about 81% of them occurred a single time. The top ten clones comprise more than 0.35% of the sample.

The sequenced sample consisted of PBMCs. The origin of this receptor is a human donor with T large granular lymphocyte leukemia. Some clones in this sample may be carry-over from other donors' samples. The rearrangement joined TRBV13 to TRBJ2-7, with the D gene not confidently named. CDR3 protein: CASSLTSYEQYF. The bases are TGTGCCAGCAGCTTGACCTCCTACGAGCAGTACTTC.